This TCR beta chain was profiled in a study of blood T cell repertoires in COVID-19. Looked up from germline, CDR1 is SGHTA and CDR2 is FQGNSA. This CDR3 has 13 residues. V shed 6 bases, J shed 1 base, and the junction held 2 bases outside the gene matches. The repertoire was sequenced with immunoSEQ multiplex PCR; TCRdb's copy has only in-frame clones and lacks some. The table records 250,000 to 300,000 clones, less than 85% of them present only once. The chain has TRBV7-2 and TRBJ2-7; 8 bases align to TRBD2. The TCR comes from a man in his 60s who had recovered from COVID-19. The sequenced material came from peripheral blood. CDR3 sequence: CASRRLASYEQYF. In DNA, the CDR3 is TGTGCCAGCAGGCGACTAGCGTCCTACGAGCAGTACTTC.